These 28 T cell receptor beta chains originate from one sample sequenced in a study of T cell repertoires in cytomegalovirus infection (dated by TCRdb to between 2018 and 2021). For sequencing, an Illumina HiSeq 1500 was employed. Starting from the raw public reads, TCRdb applied fastp trimming at Q25, assembled clones with MiXCR and retained in-frame beta chains. When rows share a CDR3 protein, they turn into one entry using the most common DNA and genes. The sample data list 100,000 to 150,000 distinct CDR3 sequences, and 20% to 30% of these were observed just once. The ten largest clones capture approximately 35% of the sample. Their antigens remain unidentified. Sequencing input: PBMCs, sequenced either directly or after in vitro stimulation (not recorded which). All receptors derive from a human donor in good health (CMV status not recorded). Some clones in this sample may be carry-over from other donors' samples.

This clonotype was observed a single time. The chain couples TRBV4-3 to TRBJ1-2; no firm D call. Germline CDR1 and CDR2: LGHNA and YSLEER. Trimming shortened V by 1 base and J by 7 bases, and 13 bases separated the two germline ends. CDR3 length equals 14 residues. In DNA form, the CDR3 reads TGCGCCAGCAGCCAAGGGGATTACCTCTCTGGCTACACCTTC. Amino acid sequence: CASSQGDYLSGYTF.

This clonotype has only a few counts. The V and J genes are TRBV2 and TRBJ2-2; D remains unclear. Germline CDR1 SNHLY, CDR2 FYNNEI. CDR3 size: 13 residues. Trimming left V 1 base short and J 5 bases short, with 5 bases between. CDR3 residues: CASSEDGTGELFF. CDR3 bases: TGTGCCAGCAGTGAAGACGGGACCGGGGAGCTGTTTTTT. The whole variable domain, filled in from reference TRBV2 and TRBJ2-2, reads EPEVTQTPSHQVTQMGQEVILRCVPISNHLYFYWYRQILGQKVEFLVSFYNNEISEKSEIFDDQFSVERPDGSNFTLKIRSTKLEDSAMYFCASSEDGTGELFFGEGSRLTVL.

This clonotype was recorded many times. The genes are TRBV7-2 and TRBJ1-1; D uncertain. The germline gives CDR1 SGHTA, CDR2 FQGNSA. The CDR3 contains 14 residues. The V end lost 1 base, the J end lost 11 bases, and 17 bases lay between the germline ends. CDR3 sequence (DNA): TGTGCCAGCAGCTTAGGCCAGACCCCGGTAGGGGCTTTCTTT. Its protein product is CASSLGQTPVGAFF. The entire variable domain, with the rest obtained from reference TRBV7-2 and TRBJ1-1, is as follows: GAGVSQSPSNKVTEKGKDVELRCDPISGHTALYWYRQSLGQGLEFLIYFQGNSAPDKSGLPSDRFSAERTGGSVSTLTIQRTQQEDSAVYLCASSLGQTPVGAFFGQGTRLTVV.

In its sample, this clonotype was seen a few times. This chain joins TRBV7-9 and TRBJ2-1; 9 nucleotides match TRBD1. The CDR3 has 15 amino acids. The ends lost 5 bases at V and 7 bases at J; junction bases unmatched: 9. Germline V lookup: CDR1 SEHNR, CDR2 FQNEAQ (reference sequence). CDR3: CASSLYPGQGNEQFF. DNA for the CDR3: TGTGCCAGCAGCCTATACCCTGGACAGGGGAATGAGCAGTTCTTC.

Many counts were recorded for this clonotype. The chain couples TRBV28 to TRBJ2-6; D is tentatively TRBD1 or TRBD2 (6 bases each). V lost 6 bases and J 1 base, leaving 13 bases between the germline ends. Germline loops: CDR1 MDHEN, CDR2 SYDVKM. This CDR3 has 16 residues. CDR3 region: CASSPGGVSGANVLTF. The CDR3 nucleotides read TGTGCCAGCAGCCCCGGGGGCGTATCTGGGGCCAACGTCCTGACTTTC.

This clonotype showed up just a few times. The chain carries TRBV19 and TRBJ2-2, with a tentative D call TRBD2 (5 bases). The CDR3 runs to 15 residues. Germline V gene sequence: CDR1 LNHDA, CDR2 SQIVND (reference sequence). Trimming took off 6 bases at V and 4 bases at J, with 15 bases between the two ends. CDR3: CASSRREMSTGELFF. In DNA form, the CDR3 reads TGTGCCAGTAGCCGCCGGGAAATGAGCACCGGGGAGCTGTTTTTT.

This clonotype was recorded a few times. The V and J genes are TRBV12-3 or TRBV12-4 and TRBJ2-1; D is perhaps TRBD2 (6 bases). The CDR3 runs to 15 residues. Trimming pared 6 bases from V and 8 bases from J, leaving 20 bases between. The CDR3 sequence: CASRNLAGGSDEQFF. The CDR3 bases are TGTGCCAGCAGAAACTTAGCTGGGGGGAGCGATGAGCAGTTCTTC.

This clonotype was counted many times. The chain uses TRBV28 and TRBJ1-6, with TRBD1 as a possible D gene (6 bases). The length of the CDR3 is 18 residues. Between the trimmed V and J ends, which lost 3 bases and 5 bases, there was a span of 20 bases. Germline CDR1 is MDHEN and CDR2 is SYDVKM. In DNA form, the CDR3 reads TGTGCCAGCAGTTTTACAGAGGGACGGGGGCCGCATAATTCACCCCTCCACTTT. Amino acid sequence: CASSFTEGRGPHNSPLHF.

The V call is TRBV19, the J call TRBJ1-2; 11 positions match TRBD1. V trimming: 7 bases; J trimming: 1 base; junction bases outside the gene matches: 8. The CDR3 extends over 16 amino acids. Germline V gives CDR1 LNHDA, CDR2 SQIVND (reference sequence). Written as DNA, the CDR3 is TGTGCCAGTACCCGGGACAGGGGGAAGGGTAACTATGGCTACACCTTC. It specifies CASTRDRGKGNYGYTF. The whole variable domain, filled in from reference TRBV19 and TRBJ1-2, reads DGGITQSPKYLFRKEGQNVTLSCEQNLNHDAMYWYRQDPGQGLRLIYYSQIVNDFQKGDIAEGYSVSREKKESFPLTVTSAQKNPTAFYLCASTRDRGKGNYGYTFGSGTRLTVV.

This clonotype was seen a handful of times. The genes are TRBV27 and TRBJ2-3; D might be TRBD1 (5 bases). Germline CDR1 reads MNHEY; CDR2 reads SMNVEV (reference sequence). Deletions cut 2 bases from V and 2 bases from J, with 20 bases between. This CDR3 contains 18 residues. The CDR3 DNA is TGTGCCAGCAGTTTAGGTTGGGGCGGCCCTATGGACACAGATACGCAGTATTTT. Translation gives CASSLGWGGPMDTDTQYF.

The chain recombines TRBV20-1 with TRBJ2-2; 7 bases align to TRBD2. Germline values: CDR1 DFQATT, CDR2 SNEGSKA (reference sequence). The J segment lost 0 bases and the V segment lost 3 bases, leaving 7 bases of the junction unmatched. The CDR3 sequence is 16 residues long. The CDR3 is CSASQAGLSNTGELFF. DNA of the CDR3: TGCAGTGCTAGTCAAGCGGGGCTTTCGAACACCGGGGAGCTGTTTTTT.

This clonotype has more than one count but fewer than ten. V usage is TRBV12-3 or TRBV12-4 and J usage is TRBJ2-1; TRBD2 matches 9 bases. This CDR3 comprises 16 residues. J gave up 6 bases and V 3 bases, and 9 bases lay outside the gene matches. CDR3 loop: CASSFRGGRAGNEQFF. The CDR3 DNA sequence: TGTGCCAGCAGTTTTCGTGGCGGGAGGGCCGGCAATGAGCAGTTCTTC.

V and J are TRBV20-1 and TRBJ1-1; D gene uncertain. CDR1 is DFQATT and CDR2 is SNEGSKA in the germline V gene (reference sequence). The CDR3 has 13 amino acids. Trimming left V 3 bases short and J 1 base short, with 9 bases between. CDR3 sequence reads: CSASYGGNTEAFF. In DNA form, the CDR3 reads TGCAGTGCTAGTTACGGCGGGAACACTGAAGCTTTCTTT.

The sample holds a few counts of this clonotype. The chain recombines TRBV6-8 with TRBJ1-1, with no clear D. In germline, CDR1 is MNHGY, CDR2 SAAAGT. This CDR3 has 13 residues. The germline V and J ends were trimmed by 0 bases and 10 bases, with 12 bases remaining between them. CDR3: CASSYSQATRAFF. CDR3 in DNA: TGTGCCAGCAGTTACTCGCAGGCAACGAGAGCTTTCTTT.

This clonotype has only a few counts. The CDR3 DNA sequence: TGTGCCAGCAGTGAGGACAACTGGGAGAGCAATCAGCCCCAGCATTTT. The encoded protein is CASSEDNWESNQPQHF. The chain couples TRBV25-1 to TRBJ1-5, with D perhaps TRBD1 (5 bases). The germline CDR1 and CDR2 sequences are MGHDK and SYGVNS. This CDR3 has 16 residues. Trimming took off 3 bases at V and 1 base at J, with 13 bases between the two ends.

This clonotype was detected a few times. This sequence joins TRBV4-1 and TRBJ2-1, with 8 bases aligning to TRBD2. This CDR3 is built from 16 residues. Germline CDR1 is MGHRA and CDR2 is YSYEKL. Losses at the gene ends were 2 bases for V and 3 bases for J; bases not matched to a gene: 6. The CDR3 DNA is TGCGCCAGCAGCCAACCCGGGACTAGGATCTACAATGAGCAGTTCTTC. Translating gives CASSQPGTRIYNEQFF.

The chain recombines TRBV6-2 or TRBV6-3 with TRBJ2-1, with 8 bases identical to TRBD1. The CDR3 sequence is 15 residues long. The V segment lost 5 bases and the J segment 4 bases; nucleotides outside the gene matches: 7. Germline CDR1 and CDR2: MNHEY and SVGEGT. The CDR3 DNA reads as TGTGCCAGCAGTCCCGAAGGACAGGGTTACAATGAGCAGTTCTTC. It codes for CASSPEGQGYNEQFF.

V usage is TRBV18 and J usage is TRBJ2-3, with TRBD2 matching 8 bases. Per the germline V gene, CDR1 is KGHSH and CDR2 is LQKENI. This CDR3 spans 15 amino acids. Losses at the gene ends were 3 bases for V and 4 bases for J; bases not matched to a gene: 6. CDR3 sequence (DNA): TGTGCCAGCTCACCCGCGGGAGGATCCGCAGATACGCAGTATTTT. It encodes CASSPAGGSADTQYF.

The chain carries TRBV11-3 and TRBJ2-5, with D perhaps TRBD1 (5 bases). This CDR3 contains 13 residues. V gave up 7 bases and J gave up 5 bases, with 14 bases separating them. Germline V gene sequence: CDR1 SGHNT, CDR2 YENEEA. CDR3 DNA sequence: TGTGCCAGCACCCAATTCAGGGATGAGACCCAGTACTTC. Amino acids: CASTQFRDETQYF. Full variable domain (missing parts from reference TRBV11-3 and TRBJ2-5): EAGVVQSPRYKIIEKKQPVAFWCNPISGHNTLYWYLQNLGQGPELLIRYENEEAVDDSQLPKDRFSAERLKGVDSTLKIQPAELGDSAVYLCASTQFRDETQYFGPGTRLLVL.

This clonotype was observed many times. The chain carries TRBV7-2 and TRBJ2-2, with D unresolved. The germline V and J ends were trimmed by 6 bases and 5 bases, with 4 bases remaining between them. CDR1 is SGHTA, CDR2 FQGNSA, per germline. This CDR3 contains 11 residues. CDR3 nucleotide sequence: TGTGCCAGCAGAACAACCGGGGAGCTGTTTTTT. It codes for CASRTTGELFF.

CDR3 amino acids: CASSPRSTSGSGTDTQYF. DNA of the CDR3: TGTGCCAGCAGTCCCCGATCGACTAGCGGGAGTGGCACAGATACGCAGTATTTT. The rearrangement joins TRBV12-3 or TRBV12-4 to TRBJ2-3; 12 bases fit TRBD2. The CDR3 has 18 amino acids. Losses at the gene ends were 5 bases for V and 1 base for J; bases not matched to a gene: 10.

There are a few counts of this clonotype. One junction end disagrees with the germline gene, perhaps due to a read error. V usage is TRBV12-3 or TRBV12-4 and J usage is TRBJ1-2; D gene unclear. The CDR3 length is 11 residues. The CDR3 protein is CASSFRASLSF. In nucleotides, the CDR3 is TGTGCCAGCAGTTTCCGCGCCAGCCTCTCCTTC.

V is TRBV24-1 and J is TRBJ2-3; D not certain. Germline V lookup: CDR1 KGHDR, CDR2 SFDVKD. The V gene lost 9 bases and the J gene lost 0 bases, with 9 bases spanning the gap. The CDR3 runs 13 residues. CDR3 residues: CATSVLSTDTQYF. The CDR3 DNA reads as TGTGCCACCTCGGTCCTTAGCACAGATACGCAGTATTTT.

This rearrangement joins TRBV18 to TRBJ2-1, with 7 bases that match TRBD1. In germline, CDR1 is KGHSH, CDR2 LQKENI. The CDR3 consists of 14 residues. Losses at the gene ends were 6 bases for V and 4 bases for J; bases not matched to a gene: 6. The CDR3 DNA follows: TGTGCCAGCTCGACGACAGGGCATTACAATGAGCAGTTCTTC. Protein sequence: CASSTTGHYNEQFF.

The sample holds a few counts of this clonotype. The genes are TRBV15 and TRBJ2-5, with 7 positions matching TRBD1. Trimming cost V 7 bases and J 5 bases; bases outside gene matches: 10. The CDR3 covers 14 residues. Germline values: CDR1 LNHNV, CDR2 YYDKDF (reference sequence). The CDR3, as DNA: TGTGCCACCAAGGTTGGACAGGCCAGTGAGACCCAGTACTTC. This sequence encodes CATKVGQASETQYF.

This clonotype was counted at least ten times. V is TRBV11-3 and J is TRBJ2-3; D is perhaps TRBD2 (5 bases). Germline values: CDR1 SGHNT, CDR2 YENEEA. The V and J ends lost 1 base and 11 bases respectively, with 10 bases between them. The CDR3 is made up of 12 amino acids. The CDR3 loop is CASSLAIGMQYF. For the CDR3, the DNA is TGTGCCAGCAGCTTAGCAATCGGGATGCAGTATTTT.

This clonotype was counted a few times. This chain links TRBV2 with TRBJ2-3; D possibly matches TRBD1 or TRBD2 (5 bases each). V was trimmed by 1 base and J by 0 bases, leaving 14 bases between them. Per the germline V gene, CDR1 is SNHLY and CDR2 is FYNNEI. CDR3 size: 17 residues. Here the CDR3 DNA reads TGTGCCAGCAGTGAAGATGGAACGGGACCGAGCACAGATACGCAGTATTTT. It is translated as CASSEDGTGPSTDTQYF. The full variable domain, with the rest looked up from reference TRBV2 and TRBJ2-3, is EPEVTQTPSHQVTQMGQEVILRCVPISNHLYFYWYRQILGQKVEFLVSFYNNEISEKSEIFDDQFSVERPDGSNFTLKIRSTKLEDSAMYFCASSEDGTGPSTDTQYFGPGTRLTVL.

This clonotype was detected only a few times. V and J are TRBV3-1 and TRBJ2-2; D possibly corresponds to TRBD2 (6 bases). This CDR3 comprises 16 residues. Germline V gene lookup returns CDR1 LGHDT and CDR2 YNNKEL (reference sequence). Trimming pared 4 bases from V and 0 bases from J, leaving 12 bases between. In DNA, the CDR3 is TGTGCCAGCAGCCGATCTACGGGGGCGAACACCGGGGAGCTGTTTTTT. This encodes CASSRSTGANTGELFF.